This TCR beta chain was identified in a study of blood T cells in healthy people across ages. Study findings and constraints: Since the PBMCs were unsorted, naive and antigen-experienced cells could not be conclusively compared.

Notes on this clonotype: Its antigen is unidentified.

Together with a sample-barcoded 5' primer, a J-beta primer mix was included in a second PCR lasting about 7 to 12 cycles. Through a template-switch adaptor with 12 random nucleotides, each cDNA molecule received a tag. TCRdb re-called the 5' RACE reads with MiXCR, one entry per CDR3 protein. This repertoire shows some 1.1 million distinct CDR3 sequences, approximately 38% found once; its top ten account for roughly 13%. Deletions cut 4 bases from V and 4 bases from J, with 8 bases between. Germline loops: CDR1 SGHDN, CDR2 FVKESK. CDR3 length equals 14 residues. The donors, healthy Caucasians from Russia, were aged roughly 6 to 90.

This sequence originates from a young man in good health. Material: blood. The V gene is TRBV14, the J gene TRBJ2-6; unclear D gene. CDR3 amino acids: CASSPFAGANVLTF. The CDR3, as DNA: TGTGCCAGCAGCCCCTTTGCCGGGGCCAACGTCCTGACTTTC.